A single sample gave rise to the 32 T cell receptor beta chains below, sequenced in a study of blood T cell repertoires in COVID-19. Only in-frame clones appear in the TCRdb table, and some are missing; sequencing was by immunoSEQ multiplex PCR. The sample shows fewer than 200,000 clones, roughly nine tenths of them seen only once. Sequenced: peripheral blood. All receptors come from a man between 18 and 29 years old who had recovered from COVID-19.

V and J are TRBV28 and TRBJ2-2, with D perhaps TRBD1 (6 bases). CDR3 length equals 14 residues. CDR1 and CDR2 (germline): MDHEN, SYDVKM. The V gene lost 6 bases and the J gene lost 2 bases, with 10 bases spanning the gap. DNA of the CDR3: TGTGCCAGCAGGGGCAGGGGAAACACCGGGGAGCTGTTTTTT. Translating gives CASRGRGNTGELFF. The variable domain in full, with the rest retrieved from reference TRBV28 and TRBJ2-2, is DVKVTQSSRYLVKRTGEKVFLECVQDMDHENMFWYRQDPGLGLRLIYFSYDVKMKEKGDIPEGYSVSREKKERFSLILESASTNQTSMYLCASRGRGNTGELFFGEGSRLTVL.

CDR3 protein: CASSRGGTEQFF. CDR3 in DNA: TGTGCCAGCTCTCGGGGGGGGACCGAGCAGTTCTTC. This chain connects TRBV12-3 or TRBV12-4 to TRBJ2-1, with TRBD2 identical over 8 bases. The V gene end was trimmed by 8 bases and the J gene end by 10 bases; junction bases not matched to a gene: 7. The CDR3 runs to 12 residues.

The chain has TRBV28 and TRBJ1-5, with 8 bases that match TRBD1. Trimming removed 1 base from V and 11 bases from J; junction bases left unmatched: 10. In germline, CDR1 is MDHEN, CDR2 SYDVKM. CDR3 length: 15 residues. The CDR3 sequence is CASSLSGTGFPAQHF. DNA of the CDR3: TGTGCCAGCAGTTTATCCGGGACAGGCTTTCCCGCCCAGCATTTT.

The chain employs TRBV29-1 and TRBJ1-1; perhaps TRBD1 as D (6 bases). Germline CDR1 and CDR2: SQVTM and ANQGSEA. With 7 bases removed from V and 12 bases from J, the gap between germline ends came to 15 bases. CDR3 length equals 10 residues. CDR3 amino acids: CSGLDSMPFF. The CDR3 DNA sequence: TGCAGCGGGTTGGACAGTATGCCTTTCTTT. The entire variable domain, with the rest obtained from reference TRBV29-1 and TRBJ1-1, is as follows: SAVISQKPSRDICQRGTSLTIQCQVDSQVTMMFWYRQQPGQSLTLIATANQGSEATYESGFVIDKFPISRPNLTFSTLTVSNMSPEDSSIYLCSGLDSMPFFGQGTRLTVV.

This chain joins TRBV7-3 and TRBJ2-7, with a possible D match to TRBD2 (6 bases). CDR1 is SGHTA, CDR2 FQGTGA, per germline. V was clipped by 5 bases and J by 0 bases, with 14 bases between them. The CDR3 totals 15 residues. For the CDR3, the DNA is TGTGCCAGCAGCCCAGGGACTGGGAGCTCCTACGAGCAGTACTTC. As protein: CASSPGTGSSYEQYF.

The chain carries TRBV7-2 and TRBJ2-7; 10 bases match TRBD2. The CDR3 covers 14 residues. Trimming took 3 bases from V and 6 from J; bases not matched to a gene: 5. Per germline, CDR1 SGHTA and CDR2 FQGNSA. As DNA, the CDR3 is TGTGCCAGCAGCTTTAGCGGGAGGAAGGGCGAGCAGTACTTC. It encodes CASSFSGRKGEQYF. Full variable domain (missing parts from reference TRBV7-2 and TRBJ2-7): GAGVSQSPSNKVTEKGKDVELRCDPISGHTALYWYRQSLGQGLEFLIYFQGNSAPDKSGLPSDRFSAERTGGSVSTLTIQRTQQEDSAVYLCASSFSGRKGEQYFGPGTRLTVT.

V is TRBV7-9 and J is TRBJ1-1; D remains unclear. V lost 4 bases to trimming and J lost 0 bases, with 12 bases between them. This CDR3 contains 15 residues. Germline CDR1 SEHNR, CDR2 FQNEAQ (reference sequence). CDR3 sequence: CASSSVSVVNTEAFF. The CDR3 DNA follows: TGTGCCAGCAGCTCGGTGTCCGTGGTGAACACTGAAGCTTTCTTT.

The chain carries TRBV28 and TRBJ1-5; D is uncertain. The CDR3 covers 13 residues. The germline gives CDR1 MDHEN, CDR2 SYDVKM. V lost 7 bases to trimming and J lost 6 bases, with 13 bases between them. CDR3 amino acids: CASTGGIGQPQHF. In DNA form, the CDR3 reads TGTGCCAGCACAGGTGGTATTGGTCAGCCCCAGCATTTT.

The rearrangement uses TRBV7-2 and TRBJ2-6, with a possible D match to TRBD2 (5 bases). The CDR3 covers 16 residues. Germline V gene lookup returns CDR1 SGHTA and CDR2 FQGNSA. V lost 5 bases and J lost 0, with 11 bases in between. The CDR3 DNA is TGTGCCAGCAGCCCGAGCGGCGCCTCTGGGGCCAACGTCCTGACTTTC. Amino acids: CASSPSGASGANVLTF.

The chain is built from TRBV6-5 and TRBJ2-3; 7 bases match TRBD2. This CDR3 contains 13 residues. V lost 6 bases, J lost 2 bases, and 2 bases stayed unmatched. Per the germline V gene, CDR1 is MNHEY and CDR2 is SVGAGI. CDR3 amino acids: CASSRDYTDTQYF. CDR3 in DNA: TGTGCCAGCAGCCGGGACTACACAGATACGCAGTATTTT.

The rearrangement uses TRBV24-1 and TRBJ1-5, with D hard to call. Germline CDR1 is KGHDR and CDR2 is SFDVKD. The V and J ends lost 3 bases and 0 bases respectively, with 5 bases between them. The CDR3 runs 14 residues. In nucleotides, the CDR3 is TGTGCCACCAGTGATAGGAGTAGCAATCAGCCCCAGCATTTT. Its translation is CATSDRSSNQPQHF.

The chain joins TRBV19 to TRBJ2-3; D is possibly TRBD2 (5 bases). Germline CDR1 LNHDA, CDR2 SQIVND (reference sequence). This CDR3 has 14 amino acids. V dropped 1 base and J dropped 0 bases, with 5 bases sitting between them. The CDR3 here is CASSIGGSTDTQYF. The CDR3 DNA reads TGTGCCAGTAGTATAGGCGGGAGCACAGATACGCAGTATTTT.

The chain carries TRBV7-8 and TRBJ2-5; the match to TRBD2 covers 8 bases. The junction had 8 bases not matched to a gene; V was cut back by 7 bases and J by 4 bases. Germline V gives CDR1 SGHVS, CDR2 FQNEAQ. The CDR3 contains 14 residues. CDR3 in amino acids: CASINREGPETQYF. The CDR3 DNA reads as TGTGCCAGCATTAACCGGGAGGGACCAGAGACCCAGTACTTC.

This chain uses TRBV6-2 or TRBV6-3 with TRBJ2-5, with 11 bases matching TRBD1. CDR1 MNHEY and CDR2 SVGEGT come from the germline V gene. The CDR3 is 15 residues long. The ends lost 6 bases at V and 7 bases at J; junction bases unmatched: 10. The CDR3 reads CASSSGTGGSVTQYF. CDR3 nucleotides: TGTGCCAGCAGCTCCGGGACAGGGGGATCTGTGACCCAGTACTTC.

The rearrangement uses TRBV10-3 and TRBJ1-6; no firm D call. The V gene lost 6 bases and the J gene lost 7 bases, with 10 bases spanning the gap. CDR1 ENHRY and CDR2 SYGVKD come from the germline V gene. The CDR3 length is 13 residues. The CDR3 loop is CAISGEENSPLHF. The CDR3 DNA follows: TGTGCCATCAGCGGAGAGGAAAATTCACCCCTCCACTTT.

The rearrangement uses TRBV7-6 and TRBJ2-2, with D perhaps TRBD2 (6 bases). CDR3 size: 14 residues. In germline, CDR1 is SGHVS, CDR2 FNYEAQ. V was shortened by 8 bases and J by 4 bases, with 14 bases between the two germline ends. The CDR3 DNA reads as TGTGCCAGCGAAGGAGGGGCCAGCACCGGGGAGCTGTTTTTT. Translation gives CASEGGASTGELFF.

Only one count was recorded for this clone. CDR3 amino acids: CASGAGTGNEQFF. CDR3 sequence (DNA): TGTGCCAGCGGCGCCGGGACTGGGAATGAGCAGTTCTTC. The genes are TRBV27 and TRBJ2-1, with a weak D call TRBD2 (6 bases). CDR1 MNHEY and CDR2 SMNVEV come from the germline V gene (reference sequence). The ends were cut back, 8 bases at V and 7 bases at J, with 15 bases in the middle. The CDR3 length is 13 residues.

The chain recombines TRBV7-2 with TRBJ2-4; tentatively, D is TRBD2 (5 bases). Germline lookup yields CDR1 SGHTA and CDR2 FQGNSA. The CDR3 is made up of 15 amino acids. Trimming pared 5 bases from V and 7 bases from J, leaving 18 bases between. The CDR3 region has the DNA TGTGCCAGCAGCCCCGAGAGAGGGTTGAGGAACATTCAGTACTTC. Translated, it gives CASSPERGLRNIQYF.

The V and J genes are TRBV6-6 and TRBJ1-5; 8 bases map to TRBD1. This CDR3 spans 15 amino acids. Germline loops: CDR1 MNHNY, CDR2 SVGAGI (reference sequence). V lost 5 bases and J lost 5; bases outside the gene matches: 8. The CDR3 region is CASSEDRELYQPQHF. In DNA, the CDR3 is TGTGCCAGCAGTGAGGACAGGGAACTCTATCAGCCCCAGCATTTT.

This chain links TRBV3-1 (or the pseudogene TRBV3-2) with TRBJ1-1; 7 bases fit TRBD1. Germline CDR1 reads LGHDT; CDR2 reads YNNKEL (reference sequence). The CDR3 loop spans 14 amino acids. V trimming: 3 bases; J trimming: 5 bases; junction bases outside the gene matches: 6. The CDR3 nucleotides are TGTGCCAGCAGCCAGACGACAGGGAGGACTGAAGCTTTCTTT. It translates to CASSQTTGRTEAFF.

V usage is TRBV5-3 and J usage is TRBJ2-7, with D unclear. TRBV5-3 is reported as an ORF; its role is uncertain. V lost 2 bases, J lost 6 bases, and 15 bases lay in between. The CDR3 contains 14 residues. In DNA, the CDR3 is TGTGCCAGAAGCTTTATCATGAGGCTAGGCGAGCAGTACTTC. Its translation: CARSFIMRLGEQYF.

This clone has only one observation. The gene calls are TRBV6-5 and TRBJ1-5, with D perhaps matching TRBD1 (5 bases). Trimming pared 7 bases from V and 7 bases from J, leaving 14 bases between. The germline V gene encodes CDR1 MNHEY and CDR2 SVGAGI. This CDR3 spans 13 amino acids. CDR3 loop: CASTVRAEQPQHF. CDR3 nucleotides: TGTGCCAGCACCGTCAGGGCAGAACAGCCCCAGCATTTT.

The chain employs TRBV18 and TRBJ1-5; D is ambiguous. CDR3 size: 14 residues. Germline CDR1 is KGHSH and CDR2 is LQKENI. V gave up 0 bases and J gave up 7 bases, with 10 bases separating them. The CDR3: CASSPPTGGQPQHF. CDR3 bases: TGTGCCAGCTCACCACCGACGGGTGGGCAGCCCCAGCATTTT.

The CDR3 sequence is CASHPRRGRNTGELFF. The CDR3 DNA reads as TGTGCCAGCCATCCCCGACGCGGGAGGAACACCGGGGAGCTGTTTTTT. The chain has TRBV6-6 and TRBJ2-2, with TRBD2 matching 7 bases. This CDR3 comprises 16 residues. The V gene's germline CDR1 is MNHNY and CDR2 SVGAGI (reference sequence). The ends lost 8 bases at V and 1 base at J; junction bases unmatched: 10.

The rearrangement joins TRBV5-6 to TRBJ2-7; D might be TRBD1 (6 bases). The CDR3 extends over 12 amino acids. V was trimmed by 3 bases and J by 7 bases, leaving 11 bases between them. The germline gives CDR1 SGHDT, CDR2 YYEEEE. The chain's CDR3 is CASSSTGWEQYF. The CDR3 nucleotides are TGTGCCAGCAGCTCCACAGGGTGGGAGCAGTACTTC.

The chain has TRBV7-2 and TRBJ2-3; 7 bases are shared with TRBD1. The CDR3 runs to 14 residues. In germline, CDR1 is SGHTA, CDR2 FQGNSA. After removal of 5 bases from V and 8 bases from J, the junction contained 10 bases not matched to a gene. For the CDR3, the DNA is TGTGCCAGCAGCGCTCGACAGGGCCAGATTACGCAGTATTTT. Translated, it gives CASSARQGQITQYF.

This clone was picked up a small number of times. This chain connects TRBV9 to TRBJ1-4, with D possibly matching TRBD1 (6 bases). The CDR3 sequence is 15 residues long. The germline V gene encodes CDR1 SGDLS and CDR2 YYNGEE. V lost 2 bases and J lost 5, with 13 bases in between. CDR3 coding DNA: TGTGCCAGCAGCGTTGGGGGGGACAAAAATGAAAAACTGTTTTTT. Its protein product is CASSVGGDKNEKLFF.

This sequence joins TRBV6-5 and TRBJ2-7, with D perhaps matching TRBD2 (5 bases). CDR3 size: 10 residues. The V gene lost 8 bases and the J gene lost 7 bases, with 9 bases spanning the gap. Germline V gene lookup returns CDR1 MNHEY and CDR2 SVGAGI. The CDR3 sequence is CASGEFEQYF. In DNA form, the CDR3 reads TGTGCCAGCGGGGAGTTTGAGCAGTACTTC.

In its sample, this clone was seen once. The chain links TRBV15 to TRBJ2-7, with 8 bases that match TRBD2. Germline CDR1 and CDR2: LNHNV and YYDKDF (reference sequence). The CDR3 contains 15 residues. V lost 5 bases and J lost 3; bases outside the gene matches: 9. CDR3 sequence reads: CATSLTSGRRYEQYF. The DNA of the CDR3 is TGTGCCACCAGCCTTACTAGCGGTAGACGCTACGAGCAGTACTTC.

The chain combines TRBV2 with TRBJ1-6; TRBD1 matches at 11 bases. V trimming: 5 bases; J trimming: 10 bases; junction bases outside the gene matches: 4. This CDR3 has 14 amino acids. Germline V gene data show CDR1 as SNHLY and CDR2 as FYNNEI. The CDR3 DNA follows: TGTGCCAGCAGTTCCGGGACAGGGGGATCACCCCTCCACTTT. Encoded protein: CASSSGTGGSPLHF. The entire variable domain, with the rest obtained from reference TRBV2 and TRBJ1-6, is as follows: EPEVTQTPSHQVTQMGQEVILRCVPISNHLYFYWYRQILGQKVEFLVSFYNNEISEKSEIFDDQFSVERPDGSNFTLKIRSTKLEDSAMYFCASSSGTGGSPLHFGNGTRLTVT.

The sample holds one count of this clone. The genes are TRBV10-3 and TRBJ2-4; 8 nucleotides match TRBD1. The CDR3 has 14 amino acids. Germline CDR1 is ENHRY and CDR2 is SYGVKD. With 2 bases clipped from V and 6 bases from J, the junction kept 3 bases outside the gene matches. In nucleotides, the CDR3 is TGTGCCATCAGTGAGGCAGGGGGCACAAACATTCAGTACTTC. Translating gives CAISEAGGTNIQYF.

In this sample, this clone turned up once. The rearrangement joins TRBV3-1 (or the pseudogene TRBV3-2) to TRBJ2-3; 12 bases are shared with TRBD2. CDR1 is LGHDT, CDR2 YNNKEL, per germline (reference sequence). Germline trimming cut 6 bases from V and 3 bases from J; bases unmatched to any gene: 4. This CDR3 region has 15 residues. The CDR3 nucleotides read TGTGCCAGCAGACCTAGCGGGAGGGGAACAGATACGCAGTATTTT. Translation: CASRPSGRGTDTQYF.